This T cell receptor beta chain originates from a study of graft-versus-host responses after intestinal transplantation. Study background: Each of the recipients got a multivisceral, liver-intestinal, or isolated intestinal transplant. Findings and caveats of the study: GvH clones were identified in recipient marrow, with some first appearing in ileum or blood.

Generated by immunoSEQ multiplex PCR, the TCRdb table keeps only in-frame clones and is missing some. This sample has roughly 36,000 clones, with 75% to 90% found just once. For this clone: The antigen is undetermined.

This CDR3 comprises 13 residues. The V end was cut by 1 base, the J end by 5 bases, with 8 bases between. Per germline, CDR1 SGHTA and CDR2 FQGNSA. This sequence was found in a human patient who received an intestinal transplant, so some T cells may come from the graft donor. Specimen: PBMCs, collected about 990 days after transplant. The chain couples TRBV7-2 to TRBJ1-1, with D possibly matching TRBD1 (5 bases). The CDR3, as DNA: TGTGCCAGCAGCTTAGGAGAGGGGACTGAAGCTTTCTTT. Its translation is CASSLGEGTEAFF.